This T cell receptor (beta chain) was sequenced during a study of blood T cell repertoires in COVID-19. Sequencing used immunoSEQ multiplex PCR; TCRdb keeps in-frame clones, though not all of them. The table lists approximately 220,000 clones, less than 85% of them singletons. There are 15 residues in the CDR3. From germline, CDR1 is MNHEY and CDR2 SVGAGI. With V trimmed by 4 bases and J by 6 bases, 6 bases remained unmatched. This chain uses TRBV6-5 with TRBJ2-4, with 10 positions matching TRBD1. Sequenced input: PBMCs or T cells enriched from blood (not recorded which). The source of this sequence is a man between 35 and 55 years old who had recovered from COVID-19. The CDR3 region is CASSSWTGGANIQYF. The CDR3 DNA reads TGTGCCAGCAGTTCCTGGACAGGGGGGGCAAACATTCAGTACTTC.